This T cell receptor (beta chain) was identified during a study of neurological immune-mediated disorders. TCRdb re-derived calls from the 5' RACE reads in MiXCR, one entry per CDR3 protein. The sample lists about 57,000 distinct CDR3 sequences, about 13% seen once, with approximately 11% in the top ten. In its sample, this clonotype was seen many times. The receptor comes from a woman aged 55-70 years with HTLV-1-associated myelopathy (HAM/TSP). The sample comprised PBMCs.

The DNA for the CDR3 is TGCAGTGCCACCCGGGGTGGCGATGAGCAGTTCTTC. Translating it yields CSATRGGDEQFF. J is TRBJ2-1 and V is TRBV20-1, with a possible D match to TRBD2 (5 bases). The CDR3 extends over 12 amino acids. Trimming shortened V by 6 bases and J by 8 bases, and 14 bases separated the two germline ends. Per the germline V gene, CDR1 is DFQATT and CDR2 is SNEGSKA (reference sequence).